Listed here is a single TCR beta chain. Per the original methods: The authors estimated nucleated cell counts from reference gene primer amplification. Sequencing was performed with immunoSEQ multiplex PCR; in TCRdb, only in-frame clones are kept and a portion is missing. That table gives V, J and clone size, and the DNA gave D and trimming. The sample shows over 100,000 clones, about 89% of them seen only once. The sample comes from a study of blood T cell repertoires in COVID-19. The overall study: Sites in the United States, Italy and Spain provided acute and convalescent COVID-19 samples.

From germline, CDR1 is SEHNR and CDR2 FQNEAQ (reference sequence). V lost 4 bases and J 10 bases, leaving 23 bases between the germline ends. CDR3 length: 17 residues. The sequence derives from a man aged 35 to 55 with acute or convalescent COVID-19. V is TRBV7-9 and J is TRBJ1-6, with a tentative D call TRBD1 (5 bases). Sequencing was done on a sample of peripheral blood. The CDR3 spells CASSSTTGPSAGSPLHF. In nucleotides, the CDR3 is TGTGCCAGCAGCTCGACCACAGGCCCCTCTGCGGGATCACCCCTCCACTTT. The variable domain in full, completed from reference TRBV7-9 and TRBJ1-6, reads DTGVSQNPRHKITKRGQNVTFRCDPISEHNRLYWYRQTLGQGPEFLTYFQNEAQLEKSRLLSDRFSAERPKGSFSTLEIQRTEQGDSAMYLCASSSTTGPSAGSPLHFGNGTRLTVT.